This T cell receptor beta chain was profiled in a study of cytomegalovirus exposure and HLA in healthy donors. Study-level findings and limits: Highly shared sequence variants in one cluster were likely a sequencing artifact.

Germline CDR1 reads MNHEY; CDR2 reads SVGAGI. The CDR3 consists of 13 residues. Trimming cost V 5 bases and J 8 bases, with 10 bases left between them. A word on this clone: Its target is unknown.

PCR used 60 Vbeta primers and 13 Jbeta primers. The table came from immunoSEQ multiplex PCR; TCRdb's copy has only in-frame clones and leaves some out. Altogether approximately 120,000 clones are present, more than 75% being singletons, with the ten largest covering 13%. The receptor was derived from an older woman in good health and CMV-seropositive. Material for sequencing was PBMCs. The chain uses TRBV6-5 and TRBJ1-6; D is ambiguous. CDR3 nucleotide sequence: TGTGCCAGCAGTCGGAGCGCGGATTCACCCCTCCACTTT. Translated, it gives CASSRSADSPLHF.